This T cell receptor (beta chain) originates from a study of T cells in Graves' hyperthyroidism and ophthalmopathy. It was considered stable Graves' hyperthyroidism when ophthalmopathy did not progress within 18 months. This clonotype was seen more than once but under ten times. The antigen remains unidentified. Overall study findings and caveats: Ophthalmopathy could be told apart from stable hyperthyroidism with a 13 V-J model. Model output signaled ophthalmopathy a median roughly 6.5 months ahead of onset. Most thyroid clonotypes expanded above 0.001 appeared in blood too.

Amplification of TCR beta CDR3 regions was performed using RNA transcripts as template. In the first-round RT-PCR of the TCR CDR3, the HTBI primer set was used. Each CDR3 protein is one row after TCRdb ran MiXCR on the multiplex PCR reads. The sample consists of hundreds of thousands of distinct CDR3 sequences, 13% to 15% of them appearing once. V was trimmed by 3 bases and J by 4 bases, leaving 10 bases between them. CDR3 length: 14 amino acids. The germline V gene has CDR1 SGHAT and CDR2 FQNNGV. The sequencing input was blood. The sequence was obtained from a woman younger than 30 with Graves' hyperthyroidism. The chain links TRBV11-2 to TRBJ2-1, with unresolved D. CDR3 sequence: CASSFVSGYNEQFF. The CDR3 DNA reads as TGTGCCAGCAGCTTTGTCTCAGGTTACAATGAGCAGTTCTTC.